The rows below give T cell receptor beta chains drawn from one sample of a study of T cells in Graves' hyperthyroidism and ophthalmopathy. Via MiXCR, TCRdb re-called the multiplex PCR reads, giving one row per CDR3 protein. The sample records hundreds of thousands of distinct CDR3 sequences, roughly a sixth being singletons. Material: blood. Receptor source: a woman younger than 30 with Graves' hyperthyroidism. The conserved cysteine and the conserved F or W are not part of the CDR3 here. Each record gives: V gene, clone size, CDR3 protein. The size entry is marked missing in some rows and otherwise reads once, few, many or a size class.

>TRBV6-2/TRBV6-3|many
ASRRPGQGAYNEQF
>TRBV27|many
ASSPPGLAGPQETQY
>TRBV19|few
ATQPGGKGGELF
>TRBV6-1|few
ASRPLGTGTYNEQF
>TRBV10-3|NA
AIGWGGGPEAF
>TRBV29-1|few
SGRQGTSEAF
>TRBV11-2|many
ASSSGLAGETQY
>TRBV11-3|many
ASSLGGRRENTEAF
>TRBV27|once
ASSSLPGQYGYT
>TRBV2|many
ASSDGPPEAF
>TRBV6-2/TRBV6-3|many
ASSYSDNEQF
>TRBV4-1|NA
ASSQELVLQVGEKLF
>TRBV7-9|few
ASSLRTGIADTQY
>TRBV15|many
ATSRDRGGETQY
>TRBV6-2/TRBV6-3|NA
ASSYEGAHEQY
>TRBV28|once
ASSPSGTGDGYT
>TRBV6-2/TRBV6-3|many
ASSVLSRSSYNEQF
>TRBV7-2|many
ASSLRNEQY
>TRBV7-4|many
ASSFKGEDSNQPQH
>TRBV7-2|NA
ASSLEQGAGYGYT
>TRBV6-1|NA
ASSEGSSYEQY
>TRBV5-1|many
ASSLLEGGTEAF
>TRBV3-1|few
ASSRAVTGELF
>TRBV20-1|many
SANSGGSDTQY
>TRBV19|few
ASSKVAGGSNTGELF
>TRBV6-1|few
ASRNTYRSGGYGYT
>TRBV6-1|NA
ASSRGGGGTQY
>TRBV3-1|NA
ASSQEVGGGAQPQH
>TRBV6-1|NA
ASSVGGGSGNYNEQF
>TRBV6-4|NA
ASKAGQDVTGELF
>TRBV9|NA
ASTDQAGGNYGYT
>TRBV7-9|few
ASSTGQTYEQY
>TRBV4-3|few
ASSQDVRQAGELQY
>TRBV7-9|NA
ASSLIGQGGHGYT
>TRBV19|few
ASSITRTQNNEQF
>TRBV7-9|few
ASTLTSGAYEQY
>TRBV3-1|many
ASIGKGKGEAF
>TRBV12-3/TRBV12-4|many
ASSFRGAYEQY
>TRBV25-1|NA
ASSEYYKAEENEKLF
>TRBV6-1|NA
ASRVTGGSGNTIY
>TRBV5-8|many
ASSSPPTRDTDTQY
>TRBV7-9|NA
AESQGNIQY
>TRBV6-2/TRBV6-3|few
ASTDPTNQPQH
>TRBV6-1|NA
ASHPRPSGIGDTIY
>TRBV5-6|NA
ASSSLLAGGKNIQY
>TRBV11-2|many
ASSLGPAPYEQY
>TRBV5-6|few
ASSLLGQGPQPQH
>TRBV20-1|NA
SARGLRWDRGVDTEAF
>TRBV28|many
ASSDRSPPYEQY
>TRBV30|many
AGKGETQY
>TRBV20-1|many
SVTKGTQY
>TRBV19|few
ASSTSSGREQY
>TRBV20-1|many
SAGGLADGYEQY
>TRBV6-1|NA
ASSEFGGITGELF